One and the same sample provided the 11 T cell receptor beta chains below, sequenced in a study of Ad26.COV2.S vaccination and SARS-CoV-2 variants. The protocol was immunoSEQ multiplex PCR, while the TCRdb copy is restricted to in-frame clones and leaves out a portion. The sample yields about 680,000 clones, approximately 88% seen once. Treatment defined: roughly 18 received Ad26.COV2.S at low or high dose, single or two shots; roughly five received placebo; per-sample allocation not given. On day 63 after the first injection, vaccine and placebo recipients gave samples. Sample: peripheral blood, taken in a trial of Ad26.COV2.S vaccine versus placebo. The receptors here all came from a person between 18 and 60 years old who received the Ad26.COV2.S COVID-19 vaccine or a placebo.

CDR3 residues: CASSAGRHSEETQYF. The CDR3 coding sequence is TGTGCCAGCAGCGCGGGACGGCACAGCGAAGAGACCCAGTACTTC. This sequence joins TRBV5-4 and TRBJ2-5, with a tentative D call TRBD2 (6 bases). Germline loops: CDR1 SGHNT, CDR2 YYREEE (reference sequence). V gave up 4 bases and J gave up 3 bases, with 16 bases separating them. The CDR3 length is 15 residues.

This chain uses TRBV6-6 with TRBJ1-4, with a tentative D call TRBD1 (5 bases). The germline V and J ends were trimmed by 1 base and 5 bases, with 11 bases remaining between them. The CDR3 runs to 15 residues. CDR1 MNHNY and CDR2 SVGAGI come from the germline V gene (reference sequence). The CDR3 coding sequence is TGTGCCAGCAGTTACTACGGGGGGTCCAATGAAAAACTGTTTTTT. Residues: CASSYYGGSNEKLFF.

The chain joins TRBV2 to TRBJ2-3; 8 bases match TRBD2. V lost 5 bases and J lost 6; bases outside the gene matches: 10. Germline CDR1 reads SNHLY; CDR2 reads FYNNEI. This CDR3 is built from 15 residues. DNA for the CDR3: TGTGCCAGCAGTCCGGGGGCGGGAGGCGGGGATACGCAGTATTTT. Residues: CASSPGAGGGDTQYF.

The chain recombines TRBV5-1 with TRBJ2-3; no clear D. V dropped 4 bases and J dropped 1 base, with 13 bases sitting between them. The CDR3 has 15 amino acids. The germline CDR1 and CDR2 sequences are SGHRS and YFSETQ. Here the CDR3 reads CASSVPGGGTDTQYF. The CDR3 DNA follows: TGCGCCAGCAGCGTCCCGGGTGGAGGCACAGATACGCAGTATTTT.

V is TRBV5-4 and J is TRBJ1-3; possibly TRBD1 for D (6 bases). V gave up 3 bases and J gave up 0 bases, with 13 bases separating them. The germline V gene has CDR1 SGHNT and CDR2 YYREEE (reference sequence). This CDR3 has 16 amino acids. The CDR3 loop reads CASSSKAGASGNTIYF. The CDR3 DNA reads as TGTGCCAGCAGCTCAAAAGCAGGGGCCTCTGGAAACACCATATATTTT.

The chain has TRBV6-5 and TRBJ2-1; D is perhaps TRBD2 (5 bases). The CDR3 extends over 16 amino acids. V lost 2 bases to trimming and J lost 2 bases, with 13 bases between them. Germline V gene sequence: CDR1 MNHEY, CDR2 SVGAGI. CDR3 loop: CASSYRSGVTYNEQFF. Written as DNA, the CDR3 is TGTGCCAGCAGTTACAGGAGCGGCGTCACCTACAATGAGCAGTTCTTC.

The J gene is TRBJ1-3, the V gene TRBV3-1 (or the pseudogene TRBV3-2); D is possibly TRBD1 (6 bases). The CDR3 spans 15 residues. Per the germline V gene, CDR1 is LGHDT and CDR2 is YNNKEL (reference sequence). Trimming took off 5 bases at V and 0 bases at J, with 11 bases between the two ends. Here the CDR3 DNA reads TGTGCCAGCAGCGCCGACAGGTCCTCTGGAAACACCATATATTTT. Amino acids: CASSADRSSGNTIYF.

This clone has a handful of counts. J is TRBJ2-7 and V is TRBV4-2; 7 positions match TRBD1. The junction had 4 bases not matched to a gene; V was cut back by 1 base and J by 1 base. Germline V gene data show CDR1 as LGHNA and CDR2 as YNFKEQ. The CDR3 spans 15 residues. This chain's CDR3 is CASSQAPGQSYEQYF. In nucleotides, the CDR3 is TGTGCCAGCAGCCAAGCTCCGGGACAGTCCTACGAGCAGTACTTC.

This clone was seen only once. The genes are TRBV18 and TRBJ1-1; TRBD1 aligns across 7 bases. Germline lookup yields CDR1 KGHSH and CDR2 LQKENI. This CDR3 contains 16 residues. Germline trimming cut 3 bases from V and 4 bases from J; bases unmatched to any gene: 11. CDR3 residues: CASSPRATGEGTEAFF. Written as DNA, the CDR3 is TGTGCCAGCTCACCCAGGGCAACAGGGGAGGGCACTGAAGCTTTCTTT.

The chain joins TRBV5-1 to TRBJ1-3; D is perhaps TRBD1 (6 bases). Germline V gene data show CDR1 as SGHRS and CDR2 as YFSETQ. The CDR3 runs to 16 residues. Trimming removed 4 bases at V and 4 bases at J, with 18 bases between. CDR3 in DNA: TGCGCCAGCAGCCGCGACCCCAGGGGCCGCGGAAACACCATATATTTT. This translates into CASSRDPRGRGNTIYF.

The chain's CDR3 is CASSHQGTGELFF. In DNA, the CDR3 is TGTGCCAGCAGCCACCAGGGCACCGGGGAGCTGTTTTTT. V gene TRBV13 combines with J gene TRBJ2-2, with a weak D call TRBD1 (5 bases). The CDR3 totals 13 residues. From germline, CDR1 is PRHDT and CDR2 FYEKMQ (reference sequence). The V end lost 5 bases, the J end lost 4 bases, and 8 bases lay between the germline ends.